This T cell receptor (beta chain) came from a study of blood T cell repertoires in COVID-19. Profiled with immunoSEQ multiplex PCR; TCRdb holds only in-frame clones, not every one. The sample yields around 260,000 clones, 70% to 90% seen once. Trimming removed 3 bases from V and 2 bases from J, with 6 bases in between. The CDR3 runs 13 residues. The germline CDR1 and CDR2 sequences are SGDLS and YYNGEE. This TCR was recovered from a woman aged 55-75 years with COVID-19, enrolled during active disease. The sample was peripheral blood. The chain employs TRBV9 and TRBJ1-3; the D gene is possibly TRBD1 (5 bases). The CDR3 nucleotides are TGTGCCAGCAGCGCGACAGCTGGAAACACCATATATTTT. Residues: CASSATAGNTIYF.